The subject of this entry is one TCR beta chain. The antigen remains unidentified. All donors qualified as healthy HIV-negative adults and had experienced no recent acute infections or vaccinations. Subsets obtained from CD4+ cells comprised CD45RA+ naive and CD45RA-negative memory cells. The sample originates from a study of shared clonotypes between healthy human individuals. Study-level findings and limits: Only blood was sampled, and tissue TCR repertoires likely differ from blood ones.

In germline, CDR1 is SGHNT, CDR2 YYREEE (reference sequence). Trimming took 4 bases from V and 3 from J, leaving 17 bases between them. This CDR3 region has 15 residues. Using immunoSEQ multiplex PCR, the repertoire was profiled, and TCRdb retains in-frame clones only, with some absent. Altogether 180,000 or so clones are present, roughly 91% being singletons, with the ten largest covering 0.067%. The specimen was naive CD4+ T cells sorted from blood. Subset defined: CD45RA+ positively selected. The receptor was isolated from a woman in her twenties or thirties in good health. The V gene is TRBV5-4, the J gene TRBJ2-7; perhaps TRBD2 as D (7 bases). CDR3 sequence (DNA): TGTGCCAGCAGCGCAGGGGCGGGAGATTTCTACGAGCAGTACTTC. Translated, it gives CASSAGAGDFYEQYF.